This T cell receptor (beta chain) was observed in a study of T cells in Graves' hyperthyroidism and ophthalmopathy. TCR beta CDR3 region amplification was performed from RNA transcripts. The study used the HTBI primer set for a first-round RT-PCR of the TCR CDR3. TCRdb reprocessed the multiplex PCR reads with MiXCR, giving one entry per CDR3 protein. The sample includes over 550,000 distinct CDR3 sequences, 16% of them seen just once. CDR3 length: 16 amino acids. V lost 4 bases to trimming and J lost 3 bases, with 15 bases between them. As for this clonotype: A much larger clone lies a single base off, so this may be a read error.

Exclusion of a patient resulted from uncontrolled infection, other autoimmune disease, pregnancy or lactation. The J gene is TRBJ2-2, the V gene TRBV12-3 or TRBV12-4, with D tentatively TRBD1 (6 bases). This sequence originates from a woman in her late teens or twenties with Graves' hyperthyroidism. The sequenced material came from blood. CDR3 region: CASSSRTVVHTGELFF. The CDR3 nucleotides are TGTGCCAGCAGTTCCCGGACAGTCGTGCACACCGGGGAGCTGTTTTTT.